The 20 T cell receptor beta chains below come from one sample, sequenced in a study of CD8 T cells in ankylosing spondylitis. One entry per CDR3 protein, called by TCRdb with MiXCR from the 5' RACE reads. The repertoire holds 180,000 or so distinct CDR3 sequences, 9.5% to 13% seen once, with about 29% in the top ten. Sample: blood, either unsorted or a sorted T cell fraction (not recorded which). All receptors come from a male donor with ankylosing spondylitis or in good health (not recorded which).

This chain joins TRBV7-9 and TRBJ2-5, with D perhaps assigned TRBD1 or TRBD2 (6 bases each). Trimming shortened V by 8 bases and J by 3 bases, and 13 bases separated the two germline ends. The CDR3 is 13 amino acids. Germline assignment: CDR1 SEHNR and CDR2 FQNEAQ (reference sequence). CDR3 protein: CASRGQGKETQYF. The CDR3, as DNA: TGTGCCAGCCGGGGGCAGGGGAAAGAGACCCAGTACTTC.

This clonotype was seen once. One base away lies a much larger clone, so this may be a sequencing read error. CDR3 in amino acids: CASSLYSGRSQETQYF. DNA of the CDR3: TGTGCCAGCAGTTTATATAGCGGGAGGAGCCAAGAGACCCAGTACTTC. The rearrangement links TRBV12-3 or TRBV12-4 to TRBJ2-5, with 10 bases identical to TRBD2. The CDR3 extends over 16 amino acids. With V trimmed by 2 bases and J by 1 base, 4 bases remained unmatched.

In its sample, this clonotype was seen a few times. This chain joins TRBV20-1 and TRBJ2-1; TRBD2 aligns across 12 bases. CDR3 length: 16 residues. After removal of 0 bases from V and 9 bases from J, the junction contained 9 bases not matched to a gene. Per the germline V gene, CDR1 is DFQATT and CDR2 is SNEGSKA (reference sequence). The CDR3 spells CSAREPSGRAWTEQFF. DNA for the CDR3: TGCAGTGCTAGAGAGCCTAGCGGGAGGGCCTGGACTGAGCAGTTCTTC.

V and J are TRBV7-2 and TRBJ1-1, with D uncertain. There are 16 residues in the CDR3. Germline CDR1 is SGHTA and CDR2 is FQGNSA. Trimming stripped 2 bases from V and 1 base from J, with 14 bases between. The CDR3 DNA reads as TGTGCCAGCAGCTTAAAAGGGTTTATGGCGAACACTGAAGCTTTCTTT. It yields the protein CASSLKGFMANTEAFF.

This clonotype was observed a few times. The chain uses TRBV11-1 and TRBJ2-7; unclear D gene. CDR1 is SGHAT, CDR2 FQDESV, per germline (reference sequence). V dropped 2 bases and J dropped 3 bases, with 11 bases sitting between them. This CDR3 is 14 amino acids long. The CDR3 here is CASSLQRVGYEQYF. CDR3 sequence (DNA): TGTGCCAGCAGCTTACAACGGGTCGGCTACGAGCAGTACTTC.

Many counts were recorded for this clonotype. The chain is built from TRBV29-1 and TRBJ2-2, with a possible D match to TRBD1 (6 bases). The CDR3 consists of 14 residues. The V gene lost 4 bases and the J gene lost 0 bases, with 9 bases spanning the gap. Germline CDR1 SQVTM, CDR2 ANQGSEA. The CDR3 nucleotides read TGCAGCGTTGGGGGGACAACGAACACCGGGGAGCTGTTTTTT. Translated: CSVGGTTNTGELFF.

The genes are TRBV29-1 and TRBJ2-2; D remains ambiguous. The V gene lost 5 bases and the J gene lost 7 bases, with 14 bases spanning the gap. In germline, CDR1 is SQVTM, CDR2 ANQGSEA. The CDR3 has 13 residues. CDR3 amino acids: CSVRRVLGGELFF. CDR3 sequence (DNA): TGCAGCGTTAGAAGGGTATTGGGCGGGGAGCTGTTTTTT.

The chain has TRBV11-1 and TRBJ1-2, with D maybe TRBD1 (6 bases). The germline gives CDR1 SGHAT, CDR2 FQDESV (reference sequence). This CDR3 spans 18 amino acids. Trimming shortened V by 0 bases and J by 3 bases, and 20 bases separated the two germline ends. The CDR3 loop is CASSLAVPGERGDYGYTF. DNA of the CDR3: TGTGCCAGCAGCTTAGCGGTCCCAGGGGAGCGTGGGGACTATGGCTACACCTTC.

At least ten counts were recorded for this clonotype. V is TRBV2 and J is TRBJ2-1, with 7 bases fitting TRBD1. The junction had 12 bases not matched to a gene; V was cut back by 8 bases and J by 14 bases. The CDR3 extends over 12 amino acids. Germline assignment: CDR1 SNHLY and CDR2 FYNNEI. The CDR3 loop is CASYNTGVSEFF. CDR3 nucleotides: TGTGCCAGCTATAATACAGGGGTCTCCGAGTTCTTC.

This clonotype was counted many times. V usage is TRBV2 and J usage is TRBJ2-3; TRBD1 matches 9 bases. CDR1 is SNHLY, CDR2 FYNNEI, per germline. The CDR3 loop spans 16 amino acids. V lost 6 bases, J lost 2 bases, and 9 bases stayed unmatched. The CDR3 sequence is CASSGPGTGFTDTQYF. CDR3 DNA sequence: TGTGCCAGCAGCGGTCCCGGGACAGGGTTCACAGATACGCAGTATTTT.

This clonotype was detected ten times or more. In nucleotides, the CDR3 is TGTGCCACCAGCACAGGGAGAGAGATGACAGATGGCTACACCTTC. It specifies CATSTGREMTDGYTF. J is TRBJ1-2 and V is TRBV15; D perhaps matches TRBD1 (5 bases). This CDR3 has 15 residues. Germline lookup yields CDR1 LNHNV and CDR2 YYDKDF (reference sequence). V was shortened by 4 bases and J by 6 bases, with 18 bases between the two germline ends.

V is TRBV7-9 and J is TRBJ1-5; D is unclear. With 2 bases removed from V and 7 bases from J, the gap between germline ends came to 15 bases. Germline lookup yields CDR1 SEHNR and CDR2 FQNEAQ (reference sequence). CDR3 size: 15 residues. CDR3 amino acids: CASSLSGPLEQPQHF. The CDR3 nucleotides are TGTGCCAGCAGCTTATCAGGACCGCTCGAACAGCCCCAGCATTTT.

This clonotype was seen at least ten times. This chain joins TRBV5-1 and TRBJ2-2; 8 nucleotides line up with TRBD1. Trimming removed 4 bases from V and 4 bases from J; junction bases left unmatched: 3. This CDR3 is 14 amino acids long. CDR1 is SGHRS, CDR2 YFSETQ, per germline. The CDR3 protein is CASSVGQGTGELFF. The CDR3, as DNA: TGCGCCAGCAGCGTCGGACAGGGCACCGGGGAGCTGTTTTTT. Drawing the rest from reference TRBV5-1 and TRBJ2-2, the complete variable domain is KAGVTQTPRYLIKTRGQQVTLSCSPISGHRSVSWYQQTPGQGLQFLFEYFSETQRNKGNFPGRFSGRQFSNSRSEMNVSTLELGDSALYLCASSVGQGTGELFFGEGSRLTVL.

This clonotype is a singleton in its sample. One end of the junction is discordant with germline, which a read error may explain. The CDR3 loop is CAGSITFGAGELFF. CDR3 sequence (DNA): TGTGCCGGTAGTATTACCTTCGGAGCCGGGGAGCTGTTTTTT. The chain couples TRBV19 to TRBJ2-2; D gene unclear. The CDR3 sequence is 14 residues long. Germline CDR1 is LNHDA and CDR2 is SQIVND (reference sequence).

There are many counts of this clonotype. V usage is TRBV29-1 and J usage is TRBJ1-1, with 7 nucleotides matching TRBD1. The CDR3 runs 13 residues. Germline-derived CDR1 and CDR2 are SQVTM and ANQGSEA. The trim removed 5 bases at V and 4 bases at J, leaving 7 bases unmatched. The CDR3 DNA is TGCAGCGTTTTCCCATCAGGGGGCACTGAAGCTTTCTTT. It codes for CSVFPSGGTEAFF.

Ten or more counts support this clonotype. The gene calls are TRBV5-1 and TRBJ2-5; 8 bases fit TRBD1. From germline, CDR1 is SGHRS and CDR2 YFSETQ. V was pared by 4 bases and J by 5 bases, with 10 bases of the junction left unmatched. The CDR3 loop spans 15 amino acids. CDR3: CASSQPTGVRETQYF. CDR3 DNA sequence: TGCGCCAGCAGCCAACCGACAGGGGTGAGGGAGACCCAGTACTTC.

This sequence joins TRBV12-5 and TRBJ1-3; TRBD1 agrees at 7 bases. From germline, CDR1 is LGHNT and CDR2 FRNRAP. The CDR3 extends over 18 amino acids. V trimming: 5 bases; J trimming: 2 bases; junction bases outside the gene matches: 15. The CDR3 loop is CASGIPTGKPTPGNTIYF. The CDR3 nucleotides are TGTGCTAGTGGTATACCGACAGGGAAGCCAACACCTGGAAACACCATATATTTT.

In this sample, this clonotype turned up a few times. The chain combines TRBV18 with TRBJ2-3, with 10 bases matching TRBD2. CDR3 size: 18 residues. Germline CDR1 reads KGHSH; CDR2 reads LQKENI. The junction had 14 bases not matched to a gene; V was cut back by 1 base and J by 7 bases. The CDR3 sequence is CASSPLRLAGDVRHTQYF. The CDR3 region has the DNA TGTGCCAGCTCACCACTACGACTAGCGGGCGACGTAAGGCATACGCAGTATTTT.

This clonotype has ten or more counts. The chain recombines TRBV12-3 or TRBV12-4 with TRBJ2-2; D remains ambiguous. This CDR3 is 12 amino acids long. V lost 3 bases and J lost 7, with 6 bases in between. CDR3 loop: CASSFYGGELFF. In DNA, the CDR3 is TGTGCCAGCAGTTTCTATGGCGGGGAGCTGTTTTTT.

In this sample, this clonotype turned up many times. The rearrangement joins TRBV6-2 or TRBV6-3 to TRBJ2-5; 12 bases are shared with TRBD2. The CDR3 contains 15 residues. With 6 bases clipped from V and 7 bases from J, the junction kept 9 bases outside the gene matches. The germline V gene encodes CDR1 MNHEY and CDR2 SVGEGT. Written as DNA, the CDR3 is TGTGCCAGCAGCTTGACTAGCGGGGGAATCGGGACCCAGTACTTC. It is translated as CASSLTSGGIGTQYF.